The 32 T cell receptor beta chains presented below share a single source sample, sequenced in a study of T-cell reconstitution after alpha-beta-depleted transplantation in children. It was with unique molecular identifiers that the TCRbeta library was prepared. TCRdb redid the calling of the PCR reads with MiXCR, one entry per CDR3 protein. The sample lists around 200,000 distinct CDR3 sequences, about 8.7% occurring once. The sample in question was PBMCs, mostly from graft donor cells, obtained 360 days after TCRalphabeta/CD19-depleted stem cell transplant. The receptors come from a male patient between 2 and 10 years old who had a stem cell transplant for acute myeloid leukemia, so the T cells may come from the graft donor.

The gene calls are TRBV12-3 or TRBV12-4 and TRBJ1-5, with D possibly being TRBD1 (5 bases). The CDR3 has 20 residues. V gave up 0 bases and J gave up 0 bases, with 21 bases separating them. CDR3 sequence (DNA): TGTGCCAGCAGTTTAGCGCTAATCGGGACGGAACCTTATAGCAATCAGCCCCAGCATTTT. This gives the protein CASSLALIGTEPYSNQPQHF.

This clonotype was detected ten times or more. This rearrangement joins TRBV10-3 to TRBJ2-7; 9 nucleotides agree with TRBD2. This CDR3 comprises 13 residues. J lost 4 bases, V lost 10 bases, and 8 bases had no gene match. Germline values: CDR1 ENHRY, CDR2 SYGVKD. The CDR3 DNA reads TGTGCCACCGCTAGCGGGGACCAGTACGAGCAGTACGTC. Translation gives CATASGDQYEQYV.

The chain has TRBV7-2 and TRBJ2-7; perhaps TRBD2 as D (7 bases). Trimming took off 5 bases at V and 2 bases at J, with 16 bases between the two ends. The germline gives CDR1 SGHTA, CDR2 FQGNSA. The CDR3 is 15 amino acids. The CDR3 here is CASSTGLGGPYEQYF. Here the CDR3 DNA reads TGTGCCAGCAGCACGGGGTTGGGGGGGCCCTACGAGCAGTACTTC.

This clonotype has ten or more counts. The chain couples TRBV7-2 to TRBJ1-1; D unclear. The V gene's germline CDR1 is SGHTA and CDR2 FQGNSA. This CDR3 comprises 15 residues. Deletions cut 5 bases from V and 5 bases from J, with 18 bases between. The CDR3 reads CASSRTTGAGTEAFF. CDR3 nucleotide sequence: TGTGCCAGCAGCCGCACGACCGGTGCGGGGACTGAAGCTTTCTTT.

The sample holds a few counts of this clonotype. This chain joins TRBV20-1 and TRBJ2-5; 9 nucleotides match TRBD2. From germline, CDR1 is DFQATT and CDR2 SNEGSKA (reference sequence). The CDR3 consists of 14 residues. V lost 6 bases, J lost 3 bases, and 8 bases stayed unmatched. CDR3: CSARSRTSEETQYF. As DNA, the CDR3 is TGCAGTGCCCGATCAAGGACTAGCGAAGAGACCCAGTACTTC.

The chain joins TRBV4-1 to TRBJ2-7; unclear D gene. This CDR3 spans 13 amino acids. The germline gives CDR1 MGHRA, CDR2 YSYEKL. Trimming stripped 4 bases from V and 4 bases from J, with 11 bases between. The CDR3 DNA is TGCGCCAGCAGCCCAAGACTTAGGTACGAGCAGTACTTC. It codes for CASSPRLRYEQYF.

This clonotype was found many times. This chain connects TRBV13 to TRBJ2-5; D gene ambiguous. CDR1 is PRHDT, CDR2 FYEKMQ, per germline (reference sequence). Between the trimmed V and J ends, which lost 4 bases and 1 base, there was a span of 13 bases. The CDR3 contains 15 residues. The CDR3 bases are TGTGCCAGCAGCTCGGACCGCTTAGTCCAAGAGACCCAGTACTTC. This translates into CASSSDRLVQETQYF. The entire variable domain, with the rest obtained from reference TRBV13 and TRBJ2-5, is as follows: AAGVIQSPRHLIKEKRETATLKCYPIPRHDTVYWYQQGPGQDPQFLISFYEKMQSDKGSIPDRFSAQQFSDYHSELNMSSLELGDSALYFCASSSDRLVQETQYFGPGTRLLVL.

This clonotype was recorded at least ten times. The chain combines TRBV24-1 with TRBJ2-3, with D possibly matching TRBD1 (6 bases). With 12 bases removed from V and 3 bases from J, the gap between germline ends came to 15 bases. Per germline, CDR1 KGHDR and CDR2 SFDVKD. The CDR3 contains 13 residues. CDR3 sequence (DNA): TGTGCCCCCGGAAACAGGGAGACAGATACGCAGTATTTT. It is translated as CAPGNRETDTQYF.

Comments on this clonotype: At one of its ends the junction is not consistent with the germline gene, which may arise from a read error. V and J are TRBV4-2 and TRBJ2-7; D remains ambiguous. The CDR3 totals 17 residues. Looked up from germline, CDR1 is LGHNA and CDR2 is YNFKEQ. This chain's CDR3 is CASSQAEDNGVTYEQYF. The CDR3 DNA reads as TGTGCCAGCAGTCAAGCCGAGGATAATGGAGTAACCTACGAGCAGTACTTC.

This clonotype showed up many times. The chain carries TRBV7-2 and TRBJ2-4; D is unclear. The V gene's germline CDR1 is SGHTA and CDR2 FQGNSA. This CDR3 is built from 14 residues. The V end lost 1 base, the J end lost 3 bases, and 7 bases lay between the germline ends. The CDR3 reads CASSLGGYKNIQYF. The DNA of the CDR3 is TGTGCCAGCAGCTTAGGGGGATACAAAAACATTCAGTACTTC.

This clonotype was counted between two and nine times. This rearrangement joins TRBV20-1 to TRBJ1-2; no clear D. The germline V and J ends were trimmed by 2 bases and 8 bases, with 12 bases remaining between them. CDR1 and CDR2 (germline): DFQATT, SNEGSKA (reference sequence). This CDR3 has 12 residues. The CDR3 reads CSARLSGYGYTF. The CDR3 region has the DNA TGCAGTGCTAGATTATCCGGGTACGGCTACACCTTC.

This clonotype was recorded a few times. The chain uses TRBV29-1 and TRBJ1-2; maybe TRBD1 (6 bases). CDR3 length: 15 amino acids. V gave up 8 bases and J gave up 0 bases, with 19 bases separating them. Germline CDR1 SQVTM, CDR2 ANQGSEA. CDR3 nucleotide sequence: TGCAGCACCCGAGGGGGGGCCGCGTCTAACTATGGCTACACCTTC. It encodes CSTRGGAASNYGYTF.

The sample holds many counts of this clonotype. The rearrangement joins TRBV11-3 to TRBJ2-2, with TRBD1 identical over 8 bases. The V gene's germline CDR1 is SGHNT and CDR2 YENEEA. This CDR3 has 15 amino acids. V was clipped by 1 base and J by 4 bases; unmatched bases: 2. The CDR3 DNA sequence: TGTGCCAGCAGCTTAGGGACAGGGCCCACCGGGGAGCTGTTTTTT. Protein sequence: CASSLGTGPTGELFF.

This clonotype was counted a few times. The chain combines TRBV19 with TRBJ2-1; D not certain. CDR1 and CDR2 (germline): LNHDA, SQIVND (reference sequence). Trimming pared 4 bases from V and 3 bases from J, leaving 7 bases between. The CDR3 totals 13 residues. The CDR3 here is CASSRADYNEQFF. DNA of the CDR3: TGTGCCAGTAGTAGGGCAGACTACAATGAGCAGTTCTTC.

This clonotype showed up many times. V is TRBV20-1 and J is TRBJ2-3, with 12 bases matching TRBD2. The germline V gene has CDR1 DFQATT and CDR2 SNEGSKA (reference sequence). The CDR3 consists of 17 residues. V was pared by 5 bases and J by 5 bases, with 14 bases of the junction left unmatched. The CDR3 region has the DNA TGCAGTGCTCCCGGACTAGCGGGACCTCGTAAAGTAGATACGCAGTATTTT. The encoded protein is CSAPGLAGPRKVDTQYF.

CDR3 DNA: TGTGCCATCAGTACTCAGACCACCGGGGAGCTGTTTTTT. As protein: CAISTQTTGELFF. This sequence joins TRBV10-3 and TRBJ2-2; the D is unclear. The CDR3 consists of 13 residues. V lost 5 bases and J lost 4, with 8 bases in between. CDR1 is ENHRY, CDR2 SYGVKD, per germline.

CDR3 sequence (DNA): TGCGCCAGCAGCTTGGGGGGACAGGGTATTCAGTACTTC. Its translation is CASSLGGQGIQYF. V and J are TRBV5-1 and TRBJ2-4, with 9 bases that match TRBD1. From germline, CDR1 is SGHRS and CDR2 YFSETQ. The J segment lost 10 bases and the V segment lost 0 bases, leaving 2 bases of the junction unmatched. The CDR3 loop spans 13 amino acids. Full variable domain (missing parts from reference TRBV5-1 and TRBJ2-4): KAGVTQTPRYLIKTRGQQVTLSCSPISGHRSVSWYQQTPGQGLQFLFEYFSETQRNKGNFPGRFSGRQFSNSRSEMNVSTLELGDSALYLCASSLGGQGIQYFGAGTRLSVL.

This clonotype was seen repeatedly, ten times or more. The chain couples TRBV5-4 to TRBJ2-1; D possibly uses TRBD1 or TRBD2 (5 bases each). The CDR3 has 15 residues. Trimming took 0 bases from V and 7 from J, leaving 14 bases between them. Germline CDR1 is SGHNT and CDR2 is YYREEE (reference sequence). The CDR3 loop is CASSLDPGPYNEQFF. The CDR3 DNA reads TGTGCCAGCAGCTTGGATCCGGGACCTTATAATGAGCAGTTCTTC.

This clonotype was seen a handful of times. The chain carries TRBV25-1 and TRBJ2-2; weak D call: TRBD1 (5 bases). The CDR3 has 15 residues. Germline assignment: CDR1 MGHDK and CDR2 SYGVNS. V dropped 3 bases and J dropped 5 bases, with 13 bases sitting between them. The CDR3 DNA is TGTGCCAGCAGTGATCCCGCCAGGGATACCGGGGAGCTGTTTTTT. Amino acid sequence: CASSDPARDTGELFF. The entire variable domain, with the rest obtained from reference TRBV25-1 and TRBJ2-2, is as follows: EADIYQTPRYLVIGTGKKITLECSQTMGHDKMYWYQQDPGMELHLIHYSYGVNSTEKGDLSSESTVSRIRTEHFPLTLESARPSHTSQYLCASSDPARDTGELFFGEGSRLTVL.

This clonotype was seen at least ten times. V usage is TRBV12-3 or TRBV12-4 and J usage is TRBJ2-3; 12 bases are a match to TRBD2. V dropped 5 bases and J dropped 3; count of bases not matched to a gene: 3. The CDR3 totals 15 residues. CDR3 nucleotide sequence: TGTGCCAGCAGTGACGGGACTAGCGGGACAGATACGCAGTATTTT. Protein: CASSDGTSGTDTQYF.

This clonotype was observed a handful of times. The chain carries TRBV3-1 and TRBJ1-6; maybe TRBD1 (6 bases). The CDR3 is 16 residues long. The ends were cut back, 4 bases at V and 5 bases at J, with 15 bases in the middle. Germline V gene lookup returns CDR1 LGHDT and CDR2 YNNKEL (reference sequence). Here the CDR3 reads CASSLGQPNHNSPLHF. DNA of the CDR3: TGTGCCAGCAGCCTCGGACAGCCTAACCATAATTCACCCCTCCACTTT.

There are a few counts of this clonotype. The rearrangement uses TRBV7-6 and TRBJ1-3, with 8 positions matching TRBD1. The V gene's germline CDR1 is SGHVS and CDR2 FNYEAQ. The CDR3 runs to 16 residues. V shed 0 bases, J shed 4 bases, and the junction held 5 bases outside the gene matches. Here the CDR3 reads CASSLAPGTGGNTIYF. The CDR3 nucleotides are TGTGCCAGCAGCTTAGCACCCGGGACAGGAGGAAACACCATATATTTT.

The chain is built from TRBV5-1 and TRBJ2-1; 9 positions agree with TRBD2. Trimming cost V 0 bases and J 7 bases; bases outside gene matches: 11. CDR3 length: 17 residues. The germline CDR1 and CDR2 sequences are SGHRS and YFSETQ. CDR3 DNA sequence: TGCGCCAGCAGCTTGGTAGGTAGCGGGAGTGCCTGGAATGAGCAGTTCTTC. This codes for CASSLVGSGSAWNEQFF.

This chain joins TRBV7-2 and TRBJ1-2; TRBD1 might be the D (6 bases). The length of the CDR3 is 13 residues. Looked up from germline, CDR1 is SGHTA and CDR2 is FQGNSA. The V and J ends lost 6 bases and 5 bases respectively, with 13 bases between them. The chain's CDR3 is CASRRRGTYGYTF. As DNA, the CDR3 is TGTGCCAGCAGGAGAAGGGGGACTTATGGCTACACCTTC.

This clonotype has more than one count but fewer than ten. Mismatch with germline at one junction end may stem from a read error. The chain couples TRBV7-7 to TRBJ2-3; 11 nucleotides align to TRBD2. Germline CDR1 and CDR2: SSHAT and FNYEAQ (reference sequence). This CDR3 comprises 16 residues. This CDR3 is CASSLSLAGGPDTQYF. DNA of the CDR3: TGTGCTAGCAGCCTATCTCTAGCGGGAGGTCCAGATACGCAGTATTTT.

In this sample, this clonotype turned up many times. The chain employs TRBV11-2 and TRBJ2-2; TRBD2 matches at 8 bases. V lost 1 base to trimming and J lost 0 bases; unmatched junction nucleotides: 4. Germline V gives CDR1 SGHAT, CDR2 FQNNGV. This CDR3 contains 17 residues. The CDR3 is CASSLVSGATNTGELFF. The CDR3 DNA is TGTGCCAGCAGCTTAGTTAGCGGGGCTACGAACACCGGGGAGCTGTTTTTT.

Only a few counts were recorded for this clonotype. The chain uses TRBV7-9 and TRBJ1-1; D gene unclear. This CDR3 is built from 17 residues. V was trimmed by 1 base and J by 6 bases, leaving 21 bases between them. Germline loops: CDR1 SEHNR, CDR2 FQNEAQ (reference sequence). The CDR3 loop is CASSLEGRTSSGSEAFF. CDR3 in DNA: TGTGCCAGCAGCTTAGAGGGCCGGACCTCTTCGGGGTCTGAAGCTTTCTTT.

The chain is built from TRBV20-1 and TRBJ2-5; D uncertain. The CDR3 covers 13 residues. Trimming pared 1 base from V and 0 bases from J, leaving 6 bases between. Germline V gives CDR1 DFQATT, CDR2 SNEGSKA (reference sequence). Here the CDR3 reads CSARALNQETQYF. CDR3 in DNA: TGCAGTGCTAGAGCTCTCAACCAAGAGACCCAGTACTTC.

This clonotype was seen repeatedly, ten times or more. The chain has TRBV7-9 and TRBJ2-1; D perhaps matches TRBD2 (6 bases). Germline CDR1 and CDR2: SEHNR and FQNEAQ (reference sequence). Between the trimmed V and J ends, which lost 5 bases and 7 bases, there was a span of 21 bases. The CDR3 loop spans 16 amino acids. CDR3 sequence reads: CASSQKDTSRPNEQFF. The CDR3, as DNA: TGTGCCAGCAGCCAAAAAGACACTAGCCGGCCTAATGAGCAGTTCTTC.

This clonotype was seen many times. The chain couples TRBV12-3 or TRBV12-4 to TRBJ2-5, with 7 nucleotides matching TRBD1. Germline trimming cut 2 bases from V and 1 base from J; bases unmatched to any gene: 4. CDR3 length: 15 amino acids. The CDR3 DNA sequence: TGTGCCAGCAGTTTATCAGGGGGATCCCAAGAGACCCAGTACTTC. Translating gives CASSLSGGSQETQYF.

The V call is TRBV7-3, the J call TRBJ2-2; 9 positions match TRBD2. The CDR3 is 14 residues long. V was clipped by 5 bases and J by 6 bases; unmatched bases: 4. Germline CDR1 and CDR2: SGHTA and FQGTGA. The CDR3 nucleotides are TGTGCCAGCAGCATCGGCGGGGGGGCCGGGGAGCTGTTTTTT. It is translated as CASSIGGGAGELFF.

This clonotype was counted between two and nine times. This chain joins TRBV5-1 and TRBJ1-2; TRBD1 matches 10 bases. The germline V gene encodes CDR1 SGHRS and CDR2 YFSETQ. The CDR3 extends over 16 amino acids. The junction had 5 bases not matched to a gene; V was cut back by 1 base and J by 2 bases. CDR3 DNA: TGCGCCAGCAGCTTGCCCCGACAGGGGGCGAACTATGGCTACACCTTC. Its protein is CASSLPRQGANYGYTF.